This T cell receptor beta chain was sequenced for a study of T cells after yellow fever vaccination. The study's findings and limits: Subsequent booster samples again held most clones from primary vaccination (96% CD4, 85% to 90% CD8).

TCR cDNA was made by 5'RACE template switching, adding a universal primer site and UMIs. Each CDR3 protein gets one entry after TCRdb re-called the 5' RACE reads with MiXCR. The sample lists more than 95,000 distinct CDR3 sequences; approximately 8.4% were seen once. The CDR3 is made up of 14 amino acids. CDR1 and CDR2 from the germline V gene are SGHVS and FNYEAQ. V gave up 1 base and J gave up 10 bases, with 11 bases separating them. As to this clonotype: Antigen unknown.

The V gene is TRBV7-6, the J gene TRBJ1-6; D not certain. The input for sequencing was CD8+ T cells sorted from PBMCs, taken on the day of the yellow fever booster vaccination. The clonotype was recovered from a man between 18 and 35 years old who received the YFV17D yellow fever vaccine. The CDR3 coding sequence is TGTGCCAGCAGCTTAGGTGGGGAAGGATCACCCCTCCACTTT. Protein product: CASSLGGEGSPLHF.